Each of the 30 T cell receptor beta chains below was sequenced from the same sample in a study of blood T cell repertoires in COVID-19. Profiled with immunoSEQ multiplex PCR; TCRdb holds only in-frame clones, not every one. Among about 36,000 clones listed, about 85% were seen once. The specimen sequenced was peripheral blood. The source is a human donor in a cohort sampled during active COVID-19.

The chain links TRBV2 to TRBJ1-5; no reliable D call. V lost 6 bases and J 6 bases, leaving 6 bases between the germline ends. The CDR3 length is 11 residues. The germline V gene encodes CDR1 SNHLY and CDR2 FYNNEI. CDR3 residues: CASRAGQPQHF. The CDR3 nucleotides read TGTGCCAGCAGGGCGGGTCAGCCCCAGCATTTT.

The chain carries TRBV28 and TRBJ1-5, with TRBD1 matching 8 bases. This CDR3 has 14 amino acids. Germline loops: CDR1 MDHEN, CDR2 SYDVKM. With V trimmed by 5 bases and J by 7 bases, 7 bases remained unmatched. DNA of the CDR3: TGTGCCAGCAGTCCCCGGACAGGGAGCCAGCCCCAGCATTTT. It is translated as CASSPRTGSQPQHF.

The gene calls are TRBV13 and TRBJ2-1, with D possibly being TRBD1 (6 bases). The germline gives CDR1 PRHDT, CDR2 FYEKMQ (reference sequence). This CDR3 has 15 residues. V lost 2 bases and J 7 bases, leaving 15 bases between the germline ends. In DNA form, the CDR3 reads TGTGCCAGCAGCTTAATTGGCAGGGGTTGGAATGAGCAGTTCTTC. It specifies CASSLIGRGWNEQFF.

The chain combines TRBV4-1 with TRBJ1-5; D is possibly TRBD1 (6 bases). Trimming took off 5 bases at V and 5 bases at J, with 22 bases between the two ends. Germline CDR1 and CDR2: MGHRA and YSYEKL. The CDR3 contains 17 residues. CDR3 in amino acids: CASSTISGEGGDQPQHF. DNA for the CDR3: TGCGCCAGCAGCACAATCTCAGGGGAGGGGGGGGATCAGCCCCAGCATTTT.

As DNA, the CDR3 is TGCGCCAGCAGCTTTGACTTGAATCAGCCCCAGCATTTT. This codes for CASSFDLNQPQHF. The J gene is TRBJ1-5, the V gene TRBV5-1; no definite D call. The germline V gene has CDR1 SGHRS and CDR2 YFSETQ. V dropped 2 bases and J dropped 4 bases, with 7 bases sitting between them. CDR3 length equals 13 residues.

This clone was seen a single time. V and J are TRBV16 and TRBJ2-3; TRBD2 matches at 8 bases. V lost 0 bases and J lost 6; bases outside the gene matches: 20. Germline V gives CDR1 KGHSY, CDR2 FQNENV. The CDR3 is 20 residues long. CDR3: CASSQSRTSQTAGARDTQYF. The CDR3 region has the DNA TGTGCCAGCAGCCAATCGCGGACATCCCAAACAGCGGGGGCTAGGGATACGCAGTATTTT. Full variable domain (remainder filled in from reference TRBV16 and TRBJ2-3): GEEVAQTPKHLVRGEGQKAKLYCAPIKGHSYVFWYQQVLKNEFKFLISFQNENVFDETGMPKERFSAKCLPNSPCSLEIQATKLEDSAVYFCASSQSRTSQTAGARDTQYFGPGTRLTVL.

This clone has just a few counts. The chain recombines TRBV7-2 with TRBJ1-2; D gene uncertain. This CDR3 region has 15 residues. V lost 5 bases and J 2 bases, leaving 15 bases between the germline ends. The V gene's germline CDR1 is SGHTA and CDR2 FQGNSA. This CDR3 is CASSPVRSGNYGYTF. The CDR3 region has the DNA TGTGCCAGCAGCCCAGTGCGGAGTGGCAACTATGGCTACACCTTC.

The J gene is TRBJ2-7, the V gene TRBV7-2; possibly TRBD2 for D (5 bases). This CDR3 is built from 14 residues. V lost 1 base and J lost 5, with 12 bases in between. From germline, CDR1 is SGHTA and CDR2 FQGNSA. The CDR3 coding sequence is TGTGCCAGCAGCTTAGGGAGGCGGCGAGACGAGCAGTACTTC. As protein: CASSLGRRRDEQYF.

The chain is built from TRBV9 and TRBJ2-2, with 9 bases fitting TRBD1. Trimming removed 0 bases from V and 5 bases from J; junction bases left unmatched: 17. CDR1 SGDLS and CDR2 YYNGEE come from the germline V gene. The CDR3 has 20 residues. The CDR3 sequence is CASSVEEGLFGTGRTGELFF. Here the CDR3 DNA reads TGTGCCAGCAGCGTAGAAGAGGGGCTATTCGGGACAGGGAGGACCGGGGAGCTGTTTTTT.

This clone has only a few counts. Other nucleotide sequences in the sample specify the same CDR3. V usage is TRBV7-2 and J usage is TRBJ2-3, with D possibly being TRBD2 (7 bases). This CDR3 is 15 amino acids long. Germline CDR1 SGHTA, CDR2 FQGNSA. Trimming shortened V by 3 bases and J by 5 bases, and 15 bases separated the two germline ends. The DNA of the CDR3 is TGTGCCAGCAGCTTGGGGGGGCCGCTCTTAGATACGCAGTATTTT. The encoded protein is CASSLGGPLLDTQYF.

This clone was seen a single time. The J gene is TRBJ2-5, the V gene TRBV6-7; D gene uncertain. TRBV6-7 is noted as an ORF with a role that remains uncertain. V was cut by 0 bases and J by 2 bases, with 10 bases left in between. This CDR3 has 15 residues. The CDR3 DNA follows: TGTGCCAGCAGTTACTCGTGTGACTTACAAGAGACCCAGTACTTC. Protein: CASSYSCDLQETQYF.

The rearrangement links TRBV10-3 to TRBJ2-5, with a possible D match to TRBD1 (5 bases). Trimming shortened V by 3 bases and J by 5 bases, and 7 bases separated the two germline ends. The CDR3 contains 12 residues. Germline V gene sequence: CDR1 ENHRY, CDR2 SYGVKD. The CDR3 DNA reads TGTGCCATCAGTGATCAGGGCGAGACCCAGTACTTC. Translated, it gives CAISDQGETQYF.

V gene TRBV7-9 combines with J gene TRBJ2-7, with 9 bases fitting TRBD1. This CDR3 comprises 13 residues. The J segment lost 6 bases and the V segment lost 2 bases, leaving 2 bases of the junction unmatched. Germline V gene lookup returns CDR1 SEHNR and CDR2 FQNEAQ (reference sequence). The CDR3 is CASSLLTGGEQYF. The CDR3 coding sequence is TGTGCCAGCAGCTTACTGACAGGGGGCGAGCAGTACTTC.

This clone was counted a few times. V gene TRBV7-8 combines with J gene TRBJ2-1, with TRBD2 as a possible D gene (5 bases). Germline-derived CDR1 and CDR2 are SGHVS and FQNEAQ. The germline V and J ends were trimmed by 4 bases and 7 bases, with 14 bases remaining between them. The CDR3 totals 14 residues. CDR3 region: CASSSSPTTNEQFF. The DNA of the CDR3 is TGTGCCAGCAGCTCCTCACCGACTACTAATGAGCAGTTCTTC.

The J gene is TRBJ2-1, the V gene TRBV5-1, with 9 nucleotides matching TRBD1. The V segment lost 0 bases and the J segment 8 bases; nucleotides outside the gene matches: 0. The CDR3 loop spans 13 amino acids. CDR1 and CDR2 from the germline V gene are SGHRS and YFSETQ. CDR3 DNA sequence: TGCGCCAGCAGCTTGGGGGACAGGGATGAGCAGTTCTTC. The encoded protein is CASSLGDRDEQFF.

Only a few counts were recorded for this clone. The gene calls are TRBV19 and TRBJ1-5; no firm D call. Germline V gives CDR1 LNHDA, CDR2 SQIVND (reference sequence). The CDR3 is 14 amino acids. V gave up 3 bases and J gave up 0 bases, with 6 bases separating them. CDR3 nucleotide sequence: TGTGCCAGTAGTATCAGGTATAGCAATCAGCCCCAGCATTTT. Translation: CASSIRYSNQPQHF.

This chain joins TRBV28 and TRBJ1-2, with D possibly TRBD1 on 6 matching bases. V lost 5 bases to trimming and J lost 3 bases, with 19 bases between them. CDR1 and CDR2 from the germline V gene are MDHEN and SYDVKM. The CDR3 is 16 residues long. In nucleotides, the CDR3 is TGTGCCAGCAGTCGAAGGGGGGGCAGAGGGTACTATGGCTACACCTTC. Translation: CASSRRGGRGYYGYTF.

In DNA, the CDR3 is TGCGCCAGCAGCTTTAAGGGGGCGGGCACAGATACGCAGTATTTT. The encoded protein is CASSFKGAGTDTQYF. This chain joins TRBV5-1 and TRBJ2-3; 7 bases line up with TRBD1. The CDR3 spans 15 residues. Trimming removed 2 bases from V and 1 base from J; junction bases left unmatched: 4. CDR1 and CDR2 from the germline V gene are SGHRS and YFSETQ.

The V call is TRBV27, the J call TRBJ1-2; the D gene is possibly TRBD1 (5 bases). V was shortened by 3 bases and J by 3 bases, with 8 bases between the two germline ends. CDR1 is MNHEY and CDR2 is SMNVEV in the germline V gene (reference sequence). CDR3 length equals 13 residues. The CDR3 protein is CASSFGRDYGYTF. Written as DNA, the CDR3 is TGTGCCAGCAGTTTCGGCAGGGACTATGGCTACACCTTC.

V is TRBV11-3 and J is TRBJ2-5, with D possibly being TRBD1 (5 bases). CDR3 size: 13 residues. Germline-derived CDR1 and CDR2 are SGHNT and YENEEA. V was pared by 5 bases and J by 5 bases, with 12 bases between. CDR3 DNA sequence: TGTGCCAGCAGCCTCAGGGTCGGGGAGACCCAGTACTTC. This encodes CASSLRVGETQYF.

This chain connects TRBV9 to TRBJ2-5; 9 bases map to TRBD2. Germline trimming cut 5 bases from V and 2 bases from J; bases unmatched to any gene: 10. CDR3 length: 16 residues. Germline assignment: CDR1 SGDLS and CDR2 YYNGEE. The CDR3 DNA reads TGTGCCAGCAGTCCCGGACTAGCGAGGTCTCAAGAGACCCAGTACTTC. Translated, it gives CASSPGLARSQETQYF.

This chain links TRBV28 with TRBJ2-7, with 7 bases aligning to TRBD2. This CDR3 comprises 14 residues. Germline V gene data show CDR1 as MDHEN and CDR2 as SYDVKM. The junction had 7 bases not matched to a gene; V was cut back by 4 bases and J by 4 bases. CDR3 in amino acids: CASSYRGLSYEQYF. The CDR3 coding sequence is TGTGCCAGCAGTTACCGGGGACTATCTTACGAGCAGTACTTC.

The chain couples TRBV19 to TRBJ1-6, with a tentative D call TRBD1 (6 bases). Trimming took off 7 bases at V and 11 bases at J, with 21 bases between the two ends. The CDR3 is made up of 15 amino acids. Looked up from germline, CDR1 is LNHDA and CDR2 is SQIVND (reference sequence). For the CDR3, the DNA is TGTGCCAGTACCATATCGGGCCAGGGGAGCCCACCCCTCCACTTT. Its translation: CASTISGQGSPPLHF. Drawing the rest from reference TRBV19 and TRBJ1-6, the complete variable domain is DGGITQSPKYLFRKEGQNVTLSCEQNLNHDAMYWYRQDPGQGLRLIYYSQIVNDFQKGDIAEGYSVSREKKESFPLTVTSAQKNPTAFYLCASTISGQGSPPLHFGNGTRLTVT.

V gene TRBV28 combines with J gene TRBJ1-6; D might be TRBD1 (6 bases). In germline, CDR1 is MDHEN, CDR2 SYDVKM. The CDR3 consists of 15 residues. V shed 7 bases and J shed 5 bases, with 15 bases lying between them. The CDR3 region is CASTIGGLDNSPLHF. For the CDR3, the DNA is TGTGCCAGCACCATCGGGGGGCTAGATAATTCACCCCTCCACTTT.

The rearrangement uses TRBV7-3 and TRBJ2-5; 14 bases are a match to TRBD2. The CDR3 has 18 residues. The V segment lost 4 bases and the J segment 3 bases; nucleotides outside the gene matches: 10. Germline V gene sequence: CDR1 SGHTA, CDR2 FQGTGA. The DNA for the CDR3 is TGTGCCAGCAGCTCCGGACTAGCGGGGGGCCCTCGCAAAGAGACCCAGTACTTC. Amino acid sequence: CASSSGLAGGPRKETQYF.

The chain joins TRBV11-2 to TRBJ2-1; 9 bases are shared with TRBD1. The V gene's germline CDR1 is SGHAT and CDR2 FQNNGV. This CDR3 region has 15 residues. The V and J ends lost 5 bases and 6 bases, in that order; junction bases with no gene match: 8. The CDR3 sequence: CASSTNRGRTNEQFF. The DNA for the CDR3 is TGTGCCAGCAGCACCAACAGGGGGCGGACCAATGAGCAGTTCTTC.

The chain combines TRBV21-1 with TRBJ1-3. TRBV21-1 is a known pseudogene. This CDR3 is 17 amino acids long. CDR3: CASTPGGRPSSGNTIYF. DNA for the CDR3: TGTGCCAGCACTCCAGGAGGGCGCCCTAGCTCTGGAAACACCATATATTTT.

The chain is built from TRBV6-4 and TRBJ2-1; 7 bases match TRBD2. Germline CDR1 MRHNA, CDR2 SNTAGT. Losses at the gene ends were 5 bases for V and 6 bases for J; bases not matched to a gene: 7. CDR3 length: 14 residues. In nucleotides, the CDR3 is TGTGCCAGCAGTATCGCTAGCGGTGCCAATGAGCAGTTCTTC. Protein sequence: CASSIASGANEQFF.

The V call is TRBV5-8, the J call TRBJ2-3; D tentatively fits TRBD1 or TRBD2 (6 bases each). This CDR3 contains 17 residues. CDR1 SGHTS and CDR2 YDEGEE come from the germline V gene. CDR3 sequence reads: CASGRSPGDGGTDTQYF. CDR3 coding DNA: TGTGCTAGCGGCCGGTCCCCAGGGGACGGGGGCACAGATACGCAGTATTTT.

V is TRBV9 and J is TRBJ1-2; 9 nucleotides agree with TRBD1. Germline V gene lookup returns CDR1 SGDLS and CDR2 YYNGEE. The CDR3 runs to 11 residues. Trimming cost V 7 bases and J 7 bases; bases outside gene matches: 2. The CDR3 sequence is CASRQGGGYTF. DNA for the CDR3: TGTGCCAGCCGACAGGGGGGTGGCTACACCTTC.